A single sample is the source of the 27 T cell receptor beta chains below, sequenced in a study of T cell repertoires in cytomegalovirus infection. From the reads, TCRdb called clonotypes with MiXCR, one entry per CDR3 protein. The table has under 600,000 distinct CDR3 sequences, 15% to 20% seen once; the top ten hold roughly 25%. The sample was CD8+ T cells from PBMCs. The receptors here all came from a human donor in good health (CMV status not recorded). Some clones in this sample may be carry-over from other donors' samples.

On this clonotype itself: A read error may explain this, as a much larger clone is one base away. The chain recombines TRBV7-6 with TRBJ2-7; the D gene is possibly TRBD2 (5 bases). Deletions cut 6 bases from V and 0 bases from J, with 15 bases between. The CDR3 loop spans 15 amino acids. CDR1 is SGHVS and CDR2 is FNYEAQ in the germline V gene. The CDR3 DNA follows: TGTGCCAGCAGATTCGGGGTTGCCTCCTCCTACGAGCAGTACTTC. Protein product: CASRFGVASSYEQYF.

CDR3 loop: CASSSFKNIQYF. CDR3 DNA sequence: TGTGCCAGCAGCTCTTTTAAAAACATTCAGTACTTC. This chain links TRBV9 with TRBJ2-4; D not certain. CDR1 and CDR2 from the germline V gene are SGDLS and YYNGEE. CDR3 length equals 12 residues. Trimming left V 4 bases short and J 4 bases short, with 6 bases between.

This clonotype came up many times. J is TRBJ2-7 and V is TRBV11-2; tentative D call: TRBD2 (5 bases). Looked up from germline, CDR1 is SGHAT and CDR2 is FQNNGV. Deletions cut 3 bases from V and 2 bases from J, with 8 bases between. CDR3 length equals 13 residues. The DNA of the CDR3 is TGTGCCAGCAGCTTGGGAGCAGCCTACGAGCAGTACTTC. Its translation: CASSLGAAYEQYF.

This clonotype was seen more than once but under ten times. The V and J genes are TRBV5-4 and TRBJ2-7; D ambiguous. Germline V gene data show CDR1 as SGHNT and CDR2 as YYREEE (reference sequence). V dropped 2 bases and J dropped 4 bases, with 10 bases sitting between them. The CDR3 runs 13 residues. CDR3 DNA: TGTGCCAGCAGCTTTGCCCCCCGATACGAGCAGTACTTC. Translation: CASSFAPRYEQYF.

As concerns this clonotype: This may come from a read error, since a much larger clone is one base off. The gene calls are TRBV6-6 and TRBJ2-1, with 11 bases matching TRBD2. CDR3 length: 18 amino acids. CDR1 and CDR2 (germline): MNHNY, SVGAGI (reference sequence). CDR3 region: CASSDWPMTSGDNNEPFF. The CDR3, as DNA: TGTGCCAGCAGTGATTGGCCGATGACTAGCGGGGATAACAATGAGCCGTTCTTC.

This clonotype has at least ten counts. The rearrangement uses TRBV7-8 and TRBJ2-7, with D tentatively TRBD2 (5 bases). The CDR3 consists of 13 residues. V was clipped by 1 base and J by 2 bases, with 6 bases between them. Germline V CDR1 and CDR2: SGHVS, FQNEAQ. CDR3 amino acids: CASSLELAYEQYF. In DNA form, the CDR3 reads TGTGCCAGCAGCTTAGAACTAGCCTACGAGCAGTACTTC.

The chain carries TRBV13 and TRBJ1-1; no firm D call. This CDR3 region has 13 residues. From germline, CDR1 is PRHDT and CDR2 FYEKMQ (reference sequence). Trimming stripped 6 bases from V and 6 bases from J, with 14 bases between. The CDR3 region is CASRSGRNPEAFF. The CDR3 region has the DNA TGTGCCAGCAGATCCGGACGAAACCCTGAAGCTTTCTTT.

This clonotype was counted a few times. This rearrangement joins TRBV5-6 to TRBJ2-3; 15 bases are a match to TRBD2. The germline CDR1 and CDR2 sequences are SGHDT and YYEEEE. This CDR3 has 17 residues. Trimming removed 0 bases from V and 6 bases from J; junction bases left unmatched: 5. CDR3 in DNA: TGTGCCAGCAGCTTGGCGTGGACTAGCGGGGGGGCGGATACGCAGTATTTT. This gives the protein CASSLAWTSGGADTQYF.

This clonotype was observed a few times. The chain recombines TRBV15 with TRBJ2-7; D is perhaps TRBD1 (5 bases). This CDR3 has 14 amino acids. Germline assignment: CDR1 LNHNV and CDR2 YYDKDF (reference sequence). Trimming stripped 5 bases from V and 5 bases from J, with 16 bases between. The CDR3 DNA sequence: TGTGCCACCAGCCAGGGCCCCGTTCCTCACGAGCAGTACTTC. Protein sequence: CATSQGPVPHEQYF.

Many counts were recorded for this clonotype. The chain links TRBV7-6 to TRBJ1-1; 10 positions match TRBD1. Germline V lookup: CDR1 SGHVS, CDR2 FNYEAQ. J gave up 3 bases and V 5 bases, and 12 bases lay outside the gene matches. This CDR3 is 17 amino acids long. The CDR3 is CASSMRTGGVRDTEAFF. The CDR3 DNA reads as TGTGCCAGCAGCATGAGGACAGGGGGAGTTCGGGACACTGAAGCTTTCTTT.

This clonotype turned up a few times. The chain employs TRBV7-9 and TRBJ1-2, with D perhaps TRBD1 (5 bases). Per the germline V gene, CDR1 is SEHNR and CDR2 is FQNEAQ (reference sequence). The CDR3 loop spans 12 amino acids. V was cut by 5 bases and J by 8 bases, with 12 bases left in between. The CDR3 protein is CASSADGDGYTF. The DNA of the CDR3 is TGTGCCAGCAGCGCCGATGGGGACGGCTACACCTTC.

This clonotype occurred many times. J is TRBJ2-1 and V is TRBV27, with a weak D call TRBD2 (5 bases). The germline V and J ends were trimmed by 3 bases and 13 bases, with 16 bases remaining between them. Germline V gives CDR1 MNHEY, CDR2 SMNVEV (reference sequence). There are 13 residues in the CDR3. CDR3 amino acids: CASSLGALSEQFF. The CDR3 bases are TGTGCCAGCAGTTTGGGAGCTCTATCCGAACAGTTCTTC.

This clonotype was detected a few times. The V gene is TRBV6-1, the J gene TRBJ1-2, with D perhaps matching TRBD1 (5 bases). Germline CDR1 is MNHNS and CDR2 is SASEGT. The V gene lost 0 bases and the J gene lost 8 bases, with 13 bases spanning the gap. CDR3 length equals 14 residues. CDR3 residues: CASSEAPGERGYTF. The CDR3 nucleotides read TGTGCCAGCAGTGAAGCGCCGGGGGAGCGAGGCTACACCTTC.

In regard to this clonotype: This may come from a read error, since a much larger clone is one base off. The rearrangement uses TRBV12-3 or TRBV12-4 and TRBJ1-6; D ambiguous. The CDR3 totals 15 residues. CDR3 DNA: TGTGCCAGCACCATATCCGGACGTAAGAATTCACCCCTCCGCTTT. Its protein product is CASTISGRKNSPLRF.

This clonotype occurred many times. The chain carries TRBV7-9 and TRBJ2-7; D is possibly TRBD2 (5 bases). Germline V gene lookup returns CDR1 SEHNR and CDR2 FQNEAQ (reference sequence). V was trimmed by 5 bases and J by 1 base, leaving 27 bases between them. This CDR3 has 19 residues. As DNA, the CDR3 is TGTGCCAGCAGCCCTATGGGAGCTAGAGAGGCTGGTTCATCCTACGAGCAGTACTTC. It translates to CASSPMGAREAGSSYEQYF. Full variable domain (remainder filled in from reference TRBV7-9 and TRBJ2-7): DTGVSQNPRHKITKRGQNVTFRCDPISEHNRLYWYRQTLGQGPEFLTYFQNEAQLEKSRLLSDRFSAERPKGSFSTLEIQRTEQGDSAMYLCASSPMGAREAGSSYEQYFGPGTRLTVT.

Worth noting for this clonotype: This CDR3 is missing its conserved last phenylalanine or tryptophan, likely due to a read error. The rearrangement uses TRBV27 and TRBJ2-7, with 12 nucleotides matching TRBD2. After removal of 5 bases from V and 3 bases from J, the junction contained 8 bases not matched to a gene. Per germline, CDR1 MNHEY and CDR2 SMNVEV (reference sequence). There are 16 residues in the CDR3. This CDR3 is CASSTRTSGDFYEQYL. In DNA, the CDR3 is TGTGCCAGCAGTACCCGGACTAGCGGGGATTTCTACGAGCAGTACTTA.

This clonotype came up many times. The J gene is TRBJ1-5, the V gene TRBV7-8; 11 bases line up with TRBD1. Germline V gene lookup returns CDR1 SGHVS and CDR2 FQNEAQ. CDR3 length: 15 residues. V was pared by 3 bases and J by 6 bases, with 4 bases of the junction left unmatched. CDR3 in DNA: TGTGCCAGCAGCTTTTCGGACAGGGGGCGTCAGCCCCAGCATTTT. This codes for CASSFSDRGRQPQHF.

The chain links TRBV28 to TRBJ1-2; D not resolved. Trimming removed 1 base at V and 8 bases at J, with 11 bases between. The CDR3 has 13 residues. The V gene's germline CDR1 is MDHEN and CDR2 SYDVKM. The CDR3 nucleotides are TGTGCCAGCAGTTTATCAACCACACGGGGCTACACCTTC. Translated, it gives CASSLSTTRGYTF.

In its sample, this clonotype was seen many times. The genes are TRBV6-5 and TRBJ2-1; the D gene is possibly TRBD1 (6 bases). From germline, CDR1 is MNHEY and CDR2 SVGAGI. The CDR3 runs to 15 residues. Deletions cut 5 bases from V and 6 bases from J, with 17 bases between. DNA for the CDR3: TGTGCCAGCAGTCAGGGGCTCTCCCGGCTCAATGAGCAGTTCTTC. This gives the protein CASSQGLSRLNEQFF.

As for this clonotype: This may arise from a read error, as a much more abundant clone is one base away. The chain employs TRBV7-6 and TRBJ1-3, with D perhaps TRBD1 (6 bases). Germline-derived CDR1 and CDR2 are SGHVS and FNYEAQ. V lost 5 bases, J lost 12 bases, and 11 bases lay in between. This CDR3 spans 11 amino acids. In nucleotides, the CDR3 is TGTGCCAGCAGCCTTGGGGACATCATATATTTT. Its translation: CASSLGDIIYF.

In this sample, this clonotype turned up many times. This chain connects TRBV7-6 to TRBJ2-3; 10 bases align to TRBD2. CDR1 and CDR2 (germline): SGHVS, FNYEAQ. CDR3 size: 16 residues. V shed 4 bases, J shed 0 bases, and the junction held 4 bases outside the gene matches. CDR3 amino acids: CASSYLAGVSTDTQYF. CDR3 DNA: TGTGCCAGCAGCTACCTAGCGGGAGTTAGCACAGATACGCAGTATTTT.

This clonotype occurred many times. The chain recombines TRBV6-5 with TRBJ2-1; D is possibly TRBD2 (6 bases). The CDR3 contains 17 residues. Germline lookup yields CDR1 MNHEY and CDR2 SVGAGI. Trimming shortened V by 0 bases and J by 2 bases, and 14 bases separated the two germline ends. The CDR3 sequence is CASSYSTEGAPYNEQFF. The DNA of the CDR3 is TGTGCCAGCAGTTACTCGACGGAGGGCGCGCCCTACAATGAGCAGTTCTTC.

This sequence joins TRBV7-9 and TRBJ1-1; a possible D gene is TRBD1 (6 bases). V was cut by 3 bases and J by 7 bases, with 12 bases left in between. CDR1 SEHNR and CDR2 FQNEAQ come from the germline V gene (reference sequence). This CDR3 contains 13 residues. The CDR3, as DNA: TGTGCCAGCAGCTTCCGCCAGGGGTATGAAGCTTTCTTT. As protein: CASSFRQGYEAFF.

This clonotype has a count of ten or more. This sequence joins TRBV12-5 and TRBJ2-7; D gene uncertain. CDR3 size: 11 residues. V was pared by 2 bases and J by 4 bases, with 3 bases between. CDR1 and CDR2 from the germline V gene are LGHNT and FRNRAP. CDR3: CASGLKYEQYF. CDR3 nucleotide sequence: TGTGCTAGTGGTTTGAAGTACGAGCAGTACTTC.

This clonotype was detected only a few times. The gene calls are TRBV27 and TRBJ2-7; 9 bases are a match to TRBD1. The V gene end was trimmed by 2 bases and the J gene end by 4 bases; junction bases not matched to a gene: 9. Per germline, CDR1 MNHEY and CDR2 SMNVEV (reference sequence). The CDR3 extends over 16 amino acids. The CDR3 DNA reads as TGTGCCAGCAGTTTAGCACCGGGACAGGGATCATACGAGCAGTACTTC. This sequence encodes CASSLAPGQGSYEQYF.

The sample holds many counts of this clonotype. V gene TRBV7-3 combines with J gene TRBJ2-1, with TRBD2 matching over 15 bases. In germline, CDR1 is SGHTA, CDR2 FQGTGA. Trimming at V came to 5 bases and at J to 6 bases, leaving 8 bases not matched to a gene. The CDR3 is 17 amino acids. The CDR3: CASSDSGLAGGLNEQFF. Here the CDR3 DNA reads TGTGCCAGCAGCGACTCGGGACTAGCGGGAGGACTCAATGAGCAGTTCTTC.

V is TRBV28 and J is TRBJ1-1; unclear D gene. Germline V lookup: CDR1 MDHEN, CDR2 SYDVKM. The CDR3 runs 13 residues. The germline V and J ends were trimmed by 2 bases and 4 bases, with 8 bases remaining between them. The CDR3 sequence is CASSLQWVTEAFF. The CDR3 DNA follows: TGTGCCAGCAGTTTACAGTGGGTCACTGAAGCTTTCTTT.